The 4 T cell receptor beta chains below come from one sample, sequenced in a study of breast tumors, draining lymph nodes, adjacent tissues. Axillary draining lymph nodes of breast cancer patients supplied the node samples. In TCRdb, the multiplex PCR reads were re-called with MiXCR into one record per CDR3 protein. The sample has about 180,000 distinct CDR3 sequences, approximately 30% seen once. The sequenced sample was axillary lymph node tissue. The receptors come from a female donor with breast cancer. Some clones in this sample may be carry-over from other donors' samples.

This clonotype was seen ten or more times. The CDR3: CSARDRRASGGPSQETQYF. DNA of the CDR3: TGCAGTGCTAGAGATCGAAGGGCTAGCGGGGGCCCGTCCCAAGAGACCCAGTACTTC. The chain joins TRBV20-1 to TRBJ2-5, with TRBD2 identical over 10 bases. Germline-derived CDR1 and CDR2 are DFQATT and SNEGSKA (reference sequence). The CDR3 is 19 amino acids. V trimming: 0 bases; J trimming: 1 base; junction bases outside the gene matches: 14.

Comments on this clonotype: Compared with germline, one end of the junction differs, possibly owing to a read error. This chain joins TRBV4-1 and TRBJ2-7, with unresolved D. The length of the CDR3 is 13 residues. Germline values: CDR1 MGHRA, CDR2 YSYEKL. The CDR3 nucleotides are TGCGCCAGCAGCCAGGACGGCTCCTACGAGCGGTACTTC. It yields the protein CASSQDGSYERYF.

Many counts were recorded for this clonotype. The V gene is TRBV11-1, the J gene TRBJ2-7; D may be TRBD1 (6 bases). Germline V gives CDR1 SGHAT, CDR2 FQDESV (reference sequence). Deletions cut 4 bases from V and 2 bases from J, with 12 bases between. This CDR3 is built from 14 residues. The CDR3 region is CASSSRQGPYEQYF. The CDR3 nucleotides read TGTGCCAGCAGCTCCCGGCAGGGGCCCTACGAGCAGTACTTC.

Notes on this clonotype: Since no conserved phenylalanine or tryptophan closes the CDR3, a read error is the likely cause. The CDR3 region has the DNA TGTGCCAGCAATGGTGGAGGGGGCGTTTCCGAGCAGTACCTC. Its translation is CASNGGGGVSEQYL. J is TRBJ2-7 and V is TRBV10-3, with D perhaps matching TRBD1 (7 bases). V was pared by 10 bases and J by 6 bases, with 22 bases between. The CDR3 sequence is 14 residues long. From germline, CDR1 is ENHRY and CDR2 SYGVKD.